This TCR beta chain was identified during a study of T cell clones after liver transplantation. Sequencing was performed with immunoSEQ multiplex PCR; in TCRdb, only in-frame clones are kept and a portion is missing. Among around 97,000 clones listed, 80% to 90% were seen once. Germline-derived CDR1 and CDR2 are MGHRA and YSYEKL. CDR3 length: 14 amino acids. Trimming cost V 1 base and J 6 bases, with 13 bases left between them. This clone was counted a few times. This receptor was identified in a human patient who received a liver transplant. Some T cells may be provided by the graft donor. Here the sequenced sample was CD4+ T cells from blood, taken approximately 50 months after liver transplant. The V gene is TRBV4-1, the J gene TRBJ2-7, with D perhaps matching TRBD1 or TRBD2 (5 bases each). The CDR3 is CASSQAGVQGEQYF. In DNA, the CDR3 is TGCGCCAGCAGCCAAGCCGGGGTCCAGGGCGAGCAGTACTTC.